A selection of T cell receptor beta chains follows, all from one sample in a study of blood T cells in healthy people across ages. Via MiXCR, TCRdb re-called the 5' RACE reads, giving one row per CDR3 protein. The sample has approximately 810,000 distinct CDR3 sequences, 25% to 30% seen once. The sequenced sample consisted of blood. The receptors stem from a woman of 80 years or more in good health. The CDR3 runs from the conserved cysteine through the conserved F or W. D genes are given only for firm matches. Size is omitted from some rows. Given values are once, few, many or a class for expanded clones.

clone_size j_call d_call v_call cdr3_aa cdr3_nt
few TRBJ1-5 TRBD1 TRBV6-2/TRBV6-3 CASRPGTASNQPQHF TGTGCCAGCAGACCCGGGACAGCTAGCAATCAGCCCCAGCATTTT
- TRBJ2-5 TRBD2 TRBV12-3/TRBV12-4 CASSSRGGLSLTQYF TGTGCCAGCAGCTCCCGGGGGGGCCTTAGTCTGACCCAGTACTTC
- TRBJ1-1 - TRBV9 CASSVAGQHTEAFF TGTGCCAGCAGCGTAGCTGGACAGCACACTGAAGCTTTCTTT
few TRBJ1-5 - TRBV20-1 CSAREGGHGRNQPQHF TGCAGTGCTAGAGAAGGAGGCCATGGGCGCAATCAGCCCCAGCATTTT
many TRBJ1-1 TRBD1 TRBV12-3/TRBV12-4 CASSPTGRTEAFF TGTGCCAGCAGTCCGACAGGGAGGACTGAAGCTTTCTTT
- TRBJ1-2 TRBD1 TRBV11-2 CASSTQQGAGYGYTF TGTGCCAGCAGCACGCAACAGGGGGCTGGCTATGGCTACACCTTC
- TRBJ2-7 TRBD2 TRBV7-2 CASSLEVAGGYEQYF TGTGCCAGCAGCTTAGAGGTAGCGGGAGGGTACGAGCAGTACTTC
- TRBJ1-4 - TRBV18 CASSSGTDEKLFF TGTGCCAGCTCGTCCGGGACTGACGAAAAACTGTTTTTT
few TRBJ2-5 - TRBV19 CASNTPGSQETQYF TGTGCCAGTAACACTCCAGGTTCCCAAGAGACCCAGTACTTC
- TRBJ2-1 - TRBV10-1 CASSEAGRRSYNEQFF TGCGCCAGCAGTGAGGCCGGACGCCGCTCCTACAATGAGCAGTTCTTC
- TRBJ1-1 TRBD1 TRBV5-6 CASSNPTGDTEAFF TGTGCCAGCAGCAATCCTACAGGGGATACTGAAGCTTTCTTT
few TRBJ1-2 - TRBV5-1 CASSFTTGFDYGYTF TGCGCCAGCAGCTTCACTACAGGGTTTGACTATGGCTACACCTTC
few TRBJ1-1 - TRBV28 CASSLVVENTEAFF TGTGCCAGCAGTTTAGTTGTGGAGAACACTGAAGCTTTCTTT
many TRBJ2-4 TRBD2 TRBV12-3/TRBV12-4 CASRSGGEIKNIQYF TGTGCCAGCAGGAGCGGGGGCGAGATCAAAAACATTCAGTACTTC
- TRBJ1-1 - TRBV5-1 CASSPNPGTNTEAFF TGCGCCAGCAGCCCCAACCCGGGAACTAACACTGAAGCTTTCTTT
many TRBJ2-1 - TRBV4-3 CASSQVPTLAGDEQFF TGCGCCAGCAGCCAAGTTCCCACACTAGCTGGGGATGAGCAGTTCTTC
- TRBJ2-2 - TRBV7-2 CASRSRVANTGEPFF TGTGCCAGCCGGTCACGGGTTGCGAACACCGGGGAGCCGTTTTTT
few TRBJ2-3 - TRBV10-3 CAISDTTSDTQYF TGTGCCATCAGTGACACTACCTCAGATACGCAGTATTTT
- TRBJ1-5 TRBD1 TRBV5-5 CASSLAAGGLNQPQHF TGTGCCAGCAGCTTGGCGGCAGGGGGACTCAATCAGCCCCAGCATTTT
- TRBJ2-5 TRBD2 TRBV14 CASSHAGLAGVLQETQYF TGTGCCAGCAGCCACGCTGGACTAGCGGGGGTACTCCAAGAGACCCAGTACTTC
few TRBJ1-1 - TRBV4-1 CASSQVVRVRGNTEAFF TGCGCCAGCAGCCAAGTAGTACGGGTGAGAGGGAACACTGAAGCTTTCTTT
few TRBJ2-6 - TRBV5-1 CASSRDVSGANVLTF TGCGCCAGCAGTCGGGACGTCTCTGGGGCCAACGTCCTGACTTTC
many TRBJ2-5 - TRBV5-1 CASSLVGGQETQYF TGCGCCAGCAGCTTGGTAGGTGGGCAAGAGACCCAGTACTTC
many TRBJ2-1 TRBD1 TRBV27 CASSLGQGTRSYNEQFF TGTGCCAGCAGTTTAGGACAGGGGACCCGGTCCTACAATGAGCAGTTCTTC
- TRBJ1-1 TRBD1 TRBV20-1 CSASSGTAPFAEAFF TGCAGTGCTAGCTCCGGGACAGCTCCGTTCGCTGAAGCTTTCTTT
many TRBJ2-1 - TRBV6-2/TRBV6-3 CASSPSGTNNEQFF TGTGCCAGCAGTCCCTCGGGCACAAACAATGAGCAGTTCTTC
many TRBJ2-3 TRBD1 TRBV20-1 CSARGPMPGQGFADTQYF TGCAGTGCTAGGGGGCCGATGCCGGGACAGGGGTTTGCAGATACGCAGTATTTT
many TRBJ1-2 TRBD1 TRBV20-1 CSARDMRRTGGGYGYTF TGCAGTGCTAGAGATATGCGACGGACAGGGGGAGGGTATGGCTACACCTTC
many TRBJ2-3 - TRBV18 CASSPNAGNTDTQYF TGTGCCAGCTCACCGAACGCGGGGAACACAGATACGCAGTATTTT
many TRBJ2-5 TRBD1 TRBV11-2 CASSLDPGTGREETQYF TGTGCCAGCAGCTTAGACCCCGGGACAGGGAGAGAAGAGACCCAGTACTTC
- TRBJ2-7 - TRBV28 CASDAKWTYEQYF TGTGCCAGCGACGCAAAATGGACCTACGAGCAGTACTTC
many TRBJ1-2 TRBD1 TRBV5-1 CASSEGTGGYGYTF TGCGCCAGCAGCGAAGGGACAGGGGGCTATGGCTACACCTTC
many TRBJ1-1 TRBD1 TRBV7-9 CASSQGQGAGLEAFF TGTGCCAGCAGCCAAGGACAGGGCGCCGGGCTTGAAGCTTTCTTT
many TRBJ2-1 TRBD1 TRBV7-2 CASSTGQGRNEQFF TGTGCCAGCAGCACCGGACAGGGTAGGAATGAGCAGTTCTTC
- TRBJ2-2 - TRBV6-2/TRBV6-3 CASSKQVNTGELFF TGTGCCAGCAGTAAACAGGTTAACACCGGGGAGCTGTTTTTT
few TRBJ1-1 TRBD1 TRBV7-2 CASSSWLGGGGGEAFF TGTGCCAGCAGCTCCTGGTTGGGAGGGGGCGGGGGTGAAGCTTTCTTT
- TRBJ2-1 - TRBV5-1 CASSFDTGYNEQFF TGCGCCAGCAGCTTCGACACGGGCTACAATGAGCAGTTCTTC
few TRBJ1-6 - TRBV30 CAWSVRGGQSPLHF TGTGCCTGGAGCGTTCGCGGGGGTCAGTCACCCCTCCACTTT
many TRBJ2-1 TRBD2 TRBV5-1 CASSLAASGGHNEQFF TGCGCCAGCAGCTTGGCCGCTAGCGGGGGACACAATGAGCAGTTCTTC
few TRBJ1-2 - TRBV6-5 CASSINYGTYGYTF TGTGCCAGCAGTATCAATTACGGGACCTATGGCTACACCTTC
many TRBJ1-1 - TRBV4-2 CASSQSKGLNTEAFF TGTGCCAGCAGCCAGTCGAAGGGTTTGAACACTGAAGCTTTCTTT
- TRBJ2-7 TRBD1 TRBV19 CASSSYRGPSYEQYF TGTGCCAGTAGTTCCTACAGGGGGCCAAGCTACGAGCAGTACTTC
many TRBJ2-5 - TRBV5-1 CASSLAQQETQYF TGTGCCAGCAGCTTAGCACAGCAAGAGACCCAGTACTTC
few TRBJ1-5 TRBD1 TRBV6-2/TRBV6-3 CASSPAGTGPNQPQHF TGTGCCAGCAGTCCAGCGGGGACAGGACCAAATCAGCCCCAGCATTTT
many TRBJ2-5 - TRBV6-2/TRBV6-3 CASRLTGAETQYF TGTGCCAGCAGGCTTACCGGGGCAGAGACCCAGTACTTC
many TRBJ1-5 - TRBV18 CASSPLGTEGNQPQHF TGTGCCAGCTCACCACTCGGGACGGAGGGCAATCAGCCCCAGCATTTT
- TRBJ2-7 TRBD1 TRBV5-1 CASSSGTVLTLYEQYF TGCGCCAGCAGCTCCGGGACAGTCCTGACCCTTTACGAGCAGTACTTC
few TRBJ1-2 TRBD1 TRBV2 CASKRQGPSYGYTF TGTGCCAGCAAAAGACAGGGACCTAGTTATGGCTACACCTTC